The source of this TCR beta chain is a study of T cells in Graves' hyperthyroidism and ophthalmopathy (dated by TCRdb to the late 2010s). Looking at the study overall: Peripheral blood samples were taken at the time of initial diagnosis, prior to any treatment. To identify TCR V-J signatures that set the groups apart, the researchers used a discovery cohort of 100 patients, made up of 43 with Graves' ophthalmopathy and 57 with stable Graves' hyperthyroidism. Prospective prediction of ophthalmopathy was tested in an independent validation cohort of 18 to 20 hyperthyroidism patients and 15 to 17 patients who later progressed to ophthalmopathy. For training and testing, the approximately 97 patients in the discovery cohort were randomly divided in a 7:3 ratio. Thyroid tissue and blood T-cell repertoires from over 5 Graves' hyperthyroidism patients were also compared in the study. Once sampling was done, hyperthyroidism patients were given methimazole at a starting dose of 30 mg daily, whereas ophthalmopathy patients were given high-dose intravenous methylprednisolone. According to the paper, TCR Vbeta CDR3 sequencing was carried out on some 130 peripheral blood samples, which came from approximately 41 ophthalmopathy, fewer than 80 hyperthyroidism and about 17 progressor patients.

TCR beta CDR3 regions were amplified from RNA transcripts. A first-round RT-PCR of the TCR CDR3 used the HTBI primer set with the Qiagen OneStep RT-PCR kit. The libraries were constructed in a second round of multiplex PCR and then size-selected and purified. The libraries were sequenced on an Illumina HiSeq2000 using paired-end 100 bp reads. The paper's data handling went like this. SOAPnuke was used to process the raw data, throwing out any read that contained adapters or uncalled bases, had a mean Phred below 15, or lacked an exact constant-primer or identifier match. High-quality paired reads were merged using COPE v1.2.5, and each unique nucleotide sequence was defined as a clonotype. MiTCR v1.1 was used to align clonotypes to the IMGT TRBV, TRBD and TRBJ reference segments. The analysis included only V-J combinations with a frequency above 0.0001, which together covered about 99% of the repertoires. A TCS score was defined as the ratio of F50 (clonal expansion) to E x V (chaos), with BLOSUM62-based TCRdist applied between CDR3 peptides within each V-J. Welch's t-statistics and random forest reduced some 510 V-J features to fewer than 15, which were used in a naive Bayes classifier (R e1071). The public sequencing data were trimmed at Q25 with fastp and processed into clonotypes with MiXCR by TCRdb, which kept only in-frame beta chains. Entries are consolidated by CDR3 protein sequence, retaining the most common genes and DNA. The V and J calls were not made by the authors but by TCRdb's processing. Here the sample has roughly 260,000 distinct CDR3 sequences; roughly 15% occur a single time. 10% to 15% of the sample goes to the ten largest clones.

Measured from the cysteine to the phenylalanine, the CDR3 is 14 residues long. Of the read, only the CDR3 DNA is kept; its 42 bases are in frame from base 1. Trimming removed 6 bases from V and 0 bases from J; the gene matches leave 3 bases unexplained. Hyperthyroidism patients were aged 18 to 65 years and newly diagnosed, with disease duration of less than 2 months. Patients with uncontrolled infections, other autoimmune diseases, pregnancy or lactation were excluded. Clinical symptoms, serum thyroxine and TRAb, thyroid ultrasound, and orbital computed tomography formed the basis for the diagnoses. Blood from progressor patients was drawn when they were first diagnosed with hyperthyroidism, before any ophthalmopathy symptoms appeared. Ficoll-Paque density gradient centrifugation was used to isolate PBMCs from 8.5 to 10 ml of fresh peripheral blood. Progressor patients were defined as those initially diagnosed with Graves' hyperthyroidism in whom ophthalmopathy developed during follow-up. Total RNA was extracted with Trizol reagent, and quality was checked on an Agilent 2100 Bioanalyzer.

The research as a whole found: During validation, the model predicted progression to ophthalmopathy a median of about 6.5 months ahead of onset, with almost 71% sensitivity and around 73% specificity. Most expanded thyroid clonotypes (frequency above 0.001) were also detected in blood, a finding suggesting that blood repertoires may reflect thyroid immune responses. Sample size was not statistically predetermined, and blinding of investigators to group allocation was not performed. A 13 V-J signature model separated ophthalmopathy from stable hyperthyroidism, with approximately 87% sensitivity and 81.08% specificity in cross-validation and 80%/75% in testing.

The sample holds many counts of this clonotype. Its binding antigen is unknown. One base away there is no much larger clone; base qualities are not given. The chain is assembled from TRBV12-3 or TRBV12-4 and TRBJ1-2; TRBD1 lines up with 8 middle nucleotides. This TCR was sampled from a woman aged 40 to 50 with Graves' hyperthyroidism that later progressed to Graves' ophthalmopathy. Sequencing was carried out using blood. The DNA sequence follows: TGTGCCAGCAGGGGACAGGCCGCTAACTATGGCTACACCTTC. The translation is CASRGQAANYGYTF.